This T cell receptor beta chain was identified during a study of blood T cell repertoires in COVID-19. Whole-study context: Acute and convalescent COVID-19 samples came from the United States, Italy and Spain.

TCRdb keeps only in-frame clones here, not all; method: immunoSEQ multiplex PCR. The table includes 200,000 or so clones, about 87% detected once. In its sample, this clone was seen once. CDR3 length equals 15 residues. The trim removed 3 bases at V and 1 base at J, leaving 8 bases unmatched. The germline V gene has CDR1 SQVTM and CDR2 ANQGSEA. This receptor was identified in a man aged 65 to 79 with acute or convalescent COVID-19. The V and J genes are TRBV29-1 and TRBJ2-5; 7 nucleotides line up with TRBD1. The sequencing input was peripheral blood. The CDR3 DNA reads TGCAGCGTTGACACCGGGACAGACTCCCAAGAGACCCAGTACTTC. It encodes CSVDTGTDSQETQYF.